This T cell receptor beta chain was recorded in a study of T cell responses to AZD1222 COVID-19 vaccine. As for the study in general: Recipients boosted at about 4 weeks or about 12 weeks are pooled. The study's findings and limits: It was only after the peak T cell response that any repertoires were sampled. Spike regions recognized by vaccine-associated CD4 TCRs spanned the protein, led by 160-218 and 743-854. The number of AZD1222 recipients seropositive at baseline was only 6 or 7.

Using immunoSEQ multiplex PCR, the repertoire was profiled, and TCRdb retains in-frame clones only, with some absent. The table includes around 97,000 clones, 88% detected once. Concerning this clone itself: Its antigen remains unidentified.

The TCR sequence derives from an adult in good health. The sample here was peripheral blood, taken on day 0 of AZD1222 vaccination.

The CDR3 region is CASSLPGLPTLGFF. In nucleotides, the CDR3 is TGTGCCAGCAGTCTCCCGGGACTACCGACATTGGGGTTCTTC. The chain links TRBV28 to TRBJ2-1; TRBD2 agrees at 7 bases. The CDR3 covers 14 residues. From germline, CDR1 is MDHEN and CDR2 SYDVKM. V shed 5 bases, J shed 15 bases, and the junction held 16 bases outside the gene matches.